Listed below are T cell receptor beta chains from one sample, sequenced in a study of OX40 agonist ivuxolimab in advanced cancers. Libraries were prepared by immunoSEQ multiplex PCR; TCRdb keeps only in-frame clonotypes and omits some of them. Of some 60,000 clones listed, roughly 80% are singletons. Sample: CD4+ or CD8+ T cells sorted from blood, taken in a trial of the OX40 agonist ivuxolimab. The receptors come from an adult with an advanced solid tumor such as melanoma, head and neck, liver or kidney cancer. Each CDR3 is given with its conserved first and last residue. The order of the fields is V gene, J gene, clone size, D gene, CDR3 protein, CDR3 DNA. The D gene is left open where the match is weak. Clone size is given for some rows only: seen once, a few or many times, or a class if the clone is expanded.

v_call: TRBV7-2; j_call: TRBJ1-1; clone_size: NA; d_call: TRBD1; cdr3_aa: CASSPTGQGGTEAFF; cdr3_nt: TGTGCCAGCAGCCCTACGGGACAGGGGGGGACTGAAGCTTTCTTT
v_call: TRBV9; j_call: TRBJ2-2; clone_size: NA; d_call: NA; cdr3_aa: CASSVNRNTGELFF; cdr3_nt: TGTGCCAGCAGCGTAAACAGGAACACCGGGGAGCTGTTTTTT
v_call: TRBV10-3; j_call: TRBJ2-7; clone_size: NA; d_call: NA; cdr3_aa: CAISKYKDLRYEQYF; cdr3_nt: TGTGCCATCAGTAAATACAAGGACCTACGCTACGAGCAGTACTTC
v_call: TRBV5-4; j_call: TRBJ1-1; clone_size: NA; d_call: NA; cdr3_aa: CASSLDVGADTEAFF; cdr3_nt: TGTGCCAGCAGCTTGGATGTGGGCGCAGACACTGAAGCTTTCTTT
v_call: TRBV27; j_call: TRBJ2-5; clone_size: NA; d_call: TRBD2; cdr3_aa: CASSPVSGSGANF; cdr3_nt: TGTGCCAGCAGCCCAGTTAGCGGGAGTGGAGCTAACTTC
v_call: TRBV29-1; j_call: TRBJ2-6; clone_size: NA; d_call: NA; cdr3_aa: CSQDGSSGANVLTF; cdr3_nt: TGCAGCCAGGACGGTAGCTCTGGGGCCAACGTCCTGACTTTC
v_call: TRBV5-1; j_call: TRBJ2-5; clone_size: NA; d_call: TRBD1; cdr3_aa: CASSLAGVGQGQETQYF; cdr3_nt: TGCGCCAGCAGCTTGGCAGGGGTCGGACAGGGTCAAGAGACCCAGTACTTC
v_call: TRBV28; j_call: TRBJ2-7; clone_size: NA; d_call: TRBD2; cdr3_aa: CASSSGLAHIEQYF; cdr3_nt: TGTGCCAGCAGTTCTGGACTAGCCCACATCGAGCAGTACTTC
v_call: TRBV27; j_call: TRBJ2-1; clone_size: NA; d_call: TRBD2; cdr3_aa: CASSFASPASGTPSYNEQFF; cdr3_nt: TGTGCCAGCAGTTTCGCATCCCCCGCTAGCGGGACGCCCTCCTACAATGAGCAGTTCTTC
v_call: TRBV10-3; j_call: TRBJ2-7; clone_size: few; d_call: NA; cdr3_aa: CAISESGRGYEQYF; cdr3_nt: TGTGCCATCAGTGAGTCAGGCAGGGGCTACGAGCAGTACTTC
v_call: TRBV11-1; j_call: TRBJ2-6; clone_size: NA; d_call: NA; cdr3_aa: CASSLGTALYSGANVLTF; cdr3_nt: TGTGCCAGCAGCTTAGGGACAGCACTCTACTCTGGGGCCAACGTCCTGACTTTC
v_call: TRBV10-3; j_call: TRBJ1-1; clone_size: NA; d_call: TRBD1; cdr3_aa: CAIRTTGGRALGAFF; cdr3_nt: TGTGCCATCAGGACGACAGGGGGTCGGGCACTGGGAGCTTTCTTT
v_call: TRBV11-3; j_call: TRBJ2-2; clone_size: NA; d_call: TRBD2; cdr3_aa: CASSLDFGLGYGELFF; cdr3_nt: TGTGCCAGCAGCTTAGATTTTGGACTAGGATATGGGGAGCTGTTTTTT
v_call: TRBV7-2; j_call: TRBJ2-1; clone_size: NA; d_call: NA; cdr3_aa: CASSSSSYNEQFF; cdr3_nt: TGTGCCAGCAGCTCCTCAAGTTACAATGAGCAGTTCTTC
v_call: TRBV7-8; j_call: TRBJ2-5; clone_size: NA; d_call: NA; cdr3_aa: CASSGDSGETQYF; cdr3_nt: TGTGCCAGCAGCGGAGACTCTGGCGAGACCCAGTACTTC
v_call: TRBV6-1; j_call: TRBJ1-2; clone_size: NA; d_call: NA; cdr3_aa: CASSVGASGYTF; cdr3_nt: TGTGCCAGCAGTGTAGGGGCAAGTGGCTACACCTTC
v_call: TRBV5-1; j_call: TRBJ2-3; clone_size: NA; d_call: TRBD2; cdr3_aa: CASSTGTSGSPDTQYF; cdr3_nt: TGCGCCAGCAGCACAGGGACTAGCGGGAGTCCGGATACGCAGTATTTT
v_call: TRBV6-5; j_call: TRBJ1-5; clone_size: NA; d_call: NA; cdr3_aa: CASSYTRGLNQPQHF; cdr3_nt: TGTGCCAGCAGTTACACCCGGGGGCTCAATCAGCCCCAGCATTTT
v_call: TRBV11-3; j_call: TRBJ1-1; clone_size: NA; d_call: TRBD1; cdr3_aa: CASSRDRGLSEAFF; cdr3_nt: TGTGCCAGCAGTCGAGACAGGGGATTGTCTGAAGCTTTCTTT
v_call: TRBV2; j_call: TRBJ1-2; clone_size: NA; d_call: NA; cdr3_aa: CASRNYGYTF; cdr3_nt: TGTGCCAGCAGGAACTATGGCTACACCTTC
v_call: TRBV5-3; j_call: TRBJ1-2; clone_size: NA; d_call: NA; cdr3_aa: CARSPTAGWRGPFYGYTF; cdr3_nt: TGTGCCAGAAGCCCCACAGCGGGCTGGCGAGGCCCGTTCTATGGCTACACCTTC
v_call: TRBV2; j_call: TRBJ2-1; clone_size: NA; d_call: NA; cdr3_aa: CASSEQGLDNEQFF; cdr3_nt: TGTGCCAGCAGTGAACAGGGATTGGACAATGAGCAGTTCTTC
v_call: TRBV10-2; j_call: TRBJ2-7; clone_size: few; d_call: NA; cdr3_aa: CASSDQTYEQYF; cdr3_nt: TGCGCCAGCAGTGACCAGACCTACGAGCAGTACTTC
v_call: TRBV27; j_call: TRBJ2-3; clone_size: NA; d_call: NA; cdr3_aa: CASSSSFRDTQYF; cdr3_nt: TGTGCCAGCAGTTCCAGTTTTCGAGATACGCAGTATTTT
v_call: TRBV2; j_call: TRBJ2-1; clone_size: NA; d_call: NA; cdr3_aa: CASSEDGLGEQFF; cdr3_nt: TGTGCCAGCAGTGAAGACGGGCTTGGTGAGCAGTTCTTC
v_call: TRBV5-4; j_call: TRBJ2-3; clone_size: once; d_call: NA; cdr3_aa: CASSLVATSTDTQYF; cdr3_nt: TGTGCCAGCAGCTTGGTGGCTACGAGCACAGATACGCAGTATTTT
v_call: TRBV7-8; j_call: TRBJ2-3; clone_size: NA; d_call: TRBD2; cdr3_aa: CAQQRASGGDTQYF; cdr3_nt: TGTGCGCAGCAACGGGCTAGCGGGGGAGATACGCAGTATTTT
v_call: TRBV4-2; j_call: TRBJ2-1; clone_size: NA; d_call: TRBD2; cdr3_aa: CASSQDPSGRARSNEQFF; cdr3_nt: TGTGCCAGCAGCCAAGATCCTAGCGGGAGGGCCAGGTCTAATGAGCAGTTCTTC